This T cell receptor (beta chain) emerged from a study of blood T cell repertoires in COVID-19. CDR1 and CDR2 from the germline V gene are SGHRS and YFSETQ. The CDR3 runs to 13 residues. V was cut by 0 bases and J by 4 bases, with 7 bases left in between. The protocol was immunoSEQ multiplex PCR, while the TCRdb copy is restricted to in-frame clones and leaves out a portion. Of 250,000 to 350,000 clones listed, about 91% are singletons. The study drew participants aged roughly 18 to 89 years from about two dozen US areas. The chain employs TRBV5-1 and TRBJ1-2; D unclear. This TCR derives from a woman aged 18-29 years who had recovered from COVID-19. Sequenced: PBMCs or T cells enriched from blood (not recorded which). In DNA form, the CDR3 reads TGCGCCAGCAGCTTGGTGGAGGGCTATGGCTACACCTTC. Translating gives CASSLVEGYGYTF.